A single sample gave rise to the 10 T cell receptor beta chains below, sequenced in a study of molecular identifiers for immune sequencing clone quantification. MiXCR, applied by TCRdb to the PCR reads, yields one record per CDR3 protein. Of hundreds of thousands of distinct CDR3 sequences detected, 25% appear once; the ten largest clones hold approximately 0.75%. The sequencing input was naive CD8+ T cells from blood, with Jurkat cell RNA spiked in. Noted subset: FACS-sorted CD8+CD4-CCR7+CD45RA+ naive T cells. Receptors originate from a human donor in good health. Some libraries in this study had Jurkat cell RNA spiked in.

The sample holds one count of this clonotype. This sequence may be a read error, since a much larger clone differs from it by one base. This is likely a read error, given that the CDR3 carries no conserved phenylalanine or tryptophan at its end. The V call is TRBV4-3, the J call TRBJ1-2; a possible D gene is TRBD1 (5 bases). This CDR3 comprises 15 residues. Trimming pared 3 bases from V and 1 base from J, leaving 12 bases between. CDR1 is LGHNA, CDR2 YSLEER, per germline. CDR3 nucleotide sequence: TGCGCCAGCAGCCAGTACCGGGACGGTAACTATGGCTACACCATC. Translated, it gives CASSQYRDGNYGYTI.

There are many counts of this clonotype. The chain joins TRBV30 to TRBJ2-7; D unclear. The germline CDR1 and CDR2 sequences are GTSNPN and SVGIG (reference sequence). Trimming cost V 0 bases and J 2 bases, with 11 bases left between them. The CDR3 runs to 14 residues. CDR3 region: CAWSVLAITYEQYF. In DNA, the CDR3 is TGTGCCTGGAGTGTACTCGCTATTACCTACGAGCAGTACTTC.

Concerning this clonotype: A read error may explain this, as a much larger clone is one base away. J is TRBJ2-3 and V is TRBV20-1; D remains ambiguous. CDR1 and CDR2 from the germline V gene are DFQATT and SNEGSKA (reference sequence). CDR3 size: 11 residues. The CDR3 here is CSARDQDTQCF. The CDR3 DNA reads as TGCAGTGCTAGAGATCAAGATACGCAGTGTTTT.

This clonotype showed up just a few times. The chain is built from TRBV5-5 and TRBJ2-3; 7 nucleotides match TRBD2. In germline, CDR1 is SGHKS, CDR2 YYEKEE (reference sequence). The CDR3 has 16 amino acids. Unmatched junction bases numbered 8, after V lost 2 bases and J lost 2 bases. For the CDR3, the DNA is TGTGCCAGCAGCTTAGTTGGCGGGGGAACCACAGATACGCAGTATTTT. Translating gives CASSLVGGGTTDTQYF.

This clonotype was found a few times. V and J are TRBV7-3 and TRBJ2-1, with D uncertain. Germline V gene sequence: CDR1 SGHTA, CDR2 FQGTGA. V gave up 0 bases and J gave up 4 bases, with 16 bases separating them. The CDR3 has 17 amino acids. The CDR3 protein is CASSLTVGETNYNEQFF. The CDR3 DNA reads TGTGCCAGCAGCTTAACTGTTGGAGAAACTAATTACAATGAGCAGTTCTTC.

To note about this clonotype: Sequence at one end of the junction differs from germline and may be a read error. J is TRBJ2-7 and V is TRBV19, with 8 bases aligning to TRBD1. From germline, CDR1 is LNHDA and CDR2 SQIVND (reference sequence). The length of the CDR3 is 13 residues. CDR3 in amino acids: CASNFGQGYEQCF. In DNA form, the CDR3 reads TGTGCCAGTAATTTTGGACAGGGTTACGAGCAGTGCTTC.

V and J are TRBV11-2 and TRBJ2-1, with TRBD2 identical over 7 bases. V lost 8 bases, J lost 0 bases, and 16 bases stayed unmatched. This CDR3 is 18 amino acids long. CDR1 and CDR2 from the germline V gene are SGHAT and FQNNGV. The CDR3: CASWGDYILQSSYNEQFF. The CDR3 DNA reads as TGTGCCAGCTGGGGGGACTACATACTCCAAAGCTCCTACAATGAGCAGTTCTTC.

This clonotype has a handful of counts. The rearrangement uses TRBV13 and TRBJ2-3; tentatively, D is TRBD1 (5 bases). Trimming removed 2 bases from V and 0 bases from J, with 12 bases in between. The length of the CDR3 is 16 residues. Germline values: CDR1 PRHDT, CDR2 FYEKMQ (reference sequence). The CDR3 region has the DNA TGTGCCAGCAGCTTAATTAAGGACACAAGCACAGATACGCAGTATTTT. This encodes CASSLIKDTSTDTQYF.

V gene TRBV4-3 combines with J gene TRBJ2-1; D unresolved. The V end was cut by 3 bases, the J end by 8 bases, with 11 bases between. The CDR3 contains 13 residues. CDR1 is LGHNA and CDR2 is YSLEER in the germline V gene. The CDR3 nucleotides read TGCGCCAGCAGCCAGGCCGGGTGGTATGAGCAGTTCTTC. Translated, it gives CASSQAGWYEQFF.

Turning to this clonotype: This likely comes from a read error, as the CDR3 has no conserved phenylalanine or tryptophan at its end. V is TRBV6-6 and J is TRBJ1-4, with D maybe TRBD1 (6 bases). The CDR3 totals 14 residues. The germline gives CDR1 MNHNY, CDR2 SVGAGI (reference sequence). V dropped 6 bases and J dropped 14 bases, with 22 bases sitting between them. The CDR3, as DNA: TGTGCCAGCAGCGAAGACAGGACGAATGAATGCCTGTTTGTT. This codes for CASSEDRTNECLFV.